These 23 T cell receptor beta chains originate from one sample sequenced in a study of blood T cell repertoires in COVID-19. The protocol was immunoSEQ multiplex PCR, while the TCRdb copy is restricted to in-frame clones and leaves out a portion. Of roughly 150,000 clones listed, over 75% are singletons. The source material was peripheral blood. These TCRs come from a man older than 75 with COVID-19, enrolled during active disease.

The DNA for the CDR3 is TGTGCCAGCAGCCCCGGACAGGGCCATAATTCACCCCTCCACTTT. Translated, it gives CASSPGQGHNSPLHF. The J gene is TRBJ1-6, the V gene TRBV4-2; TRBD1 matches 8 bases. The CDR3 length is 15 residues. V lost 4 bases, J lost 5 bases, and 4 bases stayed unmatched. Germline V gene data show CDR1 as LGHNA and CDR2 as YNFKEQ.

The chain joins TRBV5-6 to TRBJ1-2, with 12 positions matching TRBD1. Germline V gene lookup returns CDR1 SGHDT and CDR2 YYEEEE. The ends lost 5 bases at V and 3 bases at J; junction bases unmatched: 17. The CDR3 runs to 19 residues. The CDR3, as DNA: TGTGCCAGCAGTCATGGGATTGCGGGACAGGGGGCGCGGGACTATGGCTACACCTTC. It codes for CASSHGIAGQGARDYGYTF. Full variable domain (remainder filled in from reference TRBV5-6 and TRBJ1-2): DAGVTQSPTHLIKTRGQQVTLRCSPKSGHDTVSWYQQALGQGPQFIFQYYEEEERQRGNFPDRFSGHQFPNYSSELNVNALLLGDSALYLCASSHGIAGQGARDYGYTFGSGTRLTVV.

The chain employs TRBV28 and TRBJ1-5, with D perhaps TRBD1 (6 bases). The CDR3 covers 15 residues. The germline V and J ends were trimmed by 5 bases and 0 bases, with 11 bases remaining between them. Germline lookup yields CDR1 MDHEN and CDR2 SYDVKM. CDR3 DNA: TGTGCCAGCAGTCTTGGACAGCTTAGCAATCAGCCCCAGCATTTT. This gives the protein CASSLGQLSNQPQHF.

This chain connects TRBV6-1 to TRBJ1-4, with D possibly TRBD1 on 5 matching bases. V dropped 4 bases and J dropped 2 bases, with 17 bases sitting between them. CDR3 length: 17 amino acids. The germline gives CDR1 MNHNS, CDR2 SASEGT. The CDR3 sequence is CASSAKDPRATNEKLFF. The CDR3 DNA is TGTGCCAGCAGTGCAAAGGACCCCAGGGCGACTAATGAAAAACTGTTTTTT.

V usage is TRBV7-2 and J usage is TRBJ1-5, with D perhaps TRBD1 (6 bases). The V gene lost 6 bases and the J gene lost 4 bases, with 10 bases spanning the gap. Germline V gene lookup returns CDR1 SGHTA and CDR2 FQGNSA. This CDR3 has 13 amino acids. CDR3 sequence: CASSVRGNQPQHF. The CDR3 nucleotides read TGTGCCAGCAGTGTGAGGGGGAATCAGCCCCAGCATTTT. Together with reference TRBV7-2 and TRBJ1-5, the CDR3 gives the full variable domain: GAGVSQSPSNKVTEKGKDVELRCDPISGHTALYWYRQSLGQGLEFLIYFQGNSAPDKSGLPSDRFSAERTGGSVSTLTIQRTQQEDSAVYLCASSVRGNQPQHFGDGTRLSIL.

The chain combines TRBV29-1 with TRBJ1-3; D gene ambiguous. CDR3 length: 13 residues. The germline CDR1 and CDR2 sequences are SQVTM and ANQGSEA. The V gene lost 6 bases and the J gene lost 4 bases, with 13 bases spanning the gap. CDR3 DNA: TGCAGCGTCCGCCGACTTGGCGGAAACACCATATATTTT. This translates into CSVRRLGGNTIYF.

The CDR3 DNA reads as TGTGCCAGCTCACCCCGACAATCCGGACTAGAGCAGTTCTTC. It encodes CASSPRQSGLEQFF. The rearrangement joins TRBV18 to TRBJ2-1; a possible D gene is TRBD2 (6 bases). CDR1 KGHSH and CDR2 LQKENI come from the germline V gene. Trimming removed 3 bases at V and 10 bases at J, with 16 bases between. The CDR3 is 14 residues long.

V usage is TRBV7-2 and J usage is TRBJ2-3, with D possibly TRBD1 on 6 matching bases. Looked up from germline, CDR1 is SGHTA and CDR2 is FQGNSA. V was cut by 5 bases and J by 2 bases, with 14 bases left in between. The CDR3 contains 15 residues. The CDR3 is CASSLGTPATDTQYF. In DNA, the CDR3 is TGTGCCAGCAGCCTAGGGACACCCGCCACAGATACGCAGTATTTT.

The chain couples TRBV7-2 to TRBJ2-1; D gene uncertain. CDR1 is SGHTA, CDR2 FQGNSA, per germline. The CDR3 consists of 14 residues. V dropped 3 bases and J dropped 9 bases, with 15 bases sitting between them. CDR3 coding DNA: TGTGCCAGCAGCTTTACCCCCGCCGCAGGTGAGCAGTTCTTC. This encodes CASSFTPAAGEQFF.

This chain uses TRBV28 with TRBJ1-5, with a possible D match to TRBD1 (6 bases). The germline V gene has CDR1 MDHEN and CDR2 SYDVKM. The CDR3 contains 12 residues. The CDR3 here is CGTAEGNQPQHF. The CDR3 DNA follows: TGTGGGACAGCGGAGGGCAATCAGCCCCAGCATTTT.

This chain's CDR3 is CASRRRRSGNTIYF. CDR3 nucleotides: TGTGCCAGTAGGAGGAGGAGGTCTGGAAACACCATATATTTT. The chain couples TRBV19 to TRBJ1-3, with D unresolved. V lost 6 bases, J lost 1 base, and 10 bases lay in between. Germline V lookup: CDR1 LNHDA, CDR2 SQIVND (reference sequence). The CDR3 runs 14 residues.

This chain connects TRBV9 to TRBJ2-1; 10 nucleotides line up with TRBD2. The CDR3 is made up of 16 amino acids. Per the germline V gene, CDR1 is SGDLS and CDR2 is YYNGEE. V was clipped by 4 bases and J by 2 bases; unmatched bases: 6. CDR3 sequence: CASSTQAGGPYNEQFF. The CDR3 DNA follows: TGTGCCAGCAGCACTCAAGCGGGGGGGCCCTACAATGAGCAGTTCTTC.

The chain uses TRBV28 and TRBJ1-2, with TRBD1 identical over 7 bases. V lost 9 bases and J lost 4; bases outside the gene matches: 8. This CDR3 has 13 residues. Per the germline V gene, CDR1 is MDHEN and CDR2 is SYDVKM. For the CDR3, the DNA is TGTGCCAGTTCGACAGGGTACAGCTATGGCTACACCTTC. Residues: CASSTGYSYGYTF.

The chain is built from TRBV19 and TRBJ2-5; 10 bases agree with TRBD2. The CDR3 is 16 residues long. Germline V gene sequence: CDR1 LNHDA, CDR2 SQIVND (reference sequence). The J segment lost 9 bases and the V segment lost 4 bases, leaving 14 bases of the junction unmatched. The CDR3 DNA follows: TGTGCCAGTAGTAGGGGACTAGCGTCCTCAAGGTTGGCCCAGTACTTC. It codes for CASSRGLASSRLAQYF.

The V gene is TRBV13, the J gene TRBJ2-3; 12 bases align to TRBD2. From germline, CDR1 is PRHDT and CDR2 FYEKMQ (reference sequence). The trim removed 5 bases at V and 1 base at J, leaving 1 base unmatched. The CDR3 extends over 15 amino acids. CDR3 nucleotide sequence: TGTGCCAGCAGCAGGACTAGCGGGGGCACAGATACGCAGTATTTT. Translating gives CASSRTSGGTDTQYF.

The J gene is TRBJ1-2, the V gene TRBV18; TRBD1 agrees at 7 bases. In germline, CDR1 is KGHSH, CDR2 LQKENI. The V and J ends lost 6 bases and 1 base, in that order; junction bases with no gene match: 5. CDR3 size: 14 residues. In DNA, the CDR3 is TGTGCCAGCTCGACGGACAGGTATAACTATGGCTACACCTTC. Translating it yields CASSTDRYNYGYTF.

V is TRBV7-9 and J is TRBJ2-5; D remains unclear. There are 15 residues in the CDR3. Germline values: CDR1 SEHNR, CDR2 FQNEAQ (reference sequence). V shed 4 bases and J shed 4 bases, with 16 bases lying between them. CDR3 sequence (DNA): TGTGCCAGCAGCTATCAAGGCCCCCGAGGAGAGACCCAGTACTTC. Its translation is CASSYQGPRGETQYF.

V gene TRBV7-9 combines with J gene TRBJ2-7, with D possibly matching TRBD2 (5 bases). This CDR3 region has 13 residues. CDR1 is SEHNR, CDR2 FQNEAQ, per germline (reference sequence). Trimming took 1 base from V and 5 from J, leaving 9 bases between them. In DNA, the CDR3 is TGTGCCAGCAGCTTAGTTGGGAGCCACGAGCAGTACTTC. Its protein product is CASSLVGSHEQYF.

This chain uses TRBV9 with TRBJ1-3; TRBD1 matches at 9 bases. The CDR3 runs 16 residues. The V gene end was trimmed by 4 bases and the J gene end by 4 bases; junction bases not matched to a gene: 9. Germline assignment: CDR1 SGDLS and CDR2 YYNGEE. CDR3 nucleotides: TGTGCCAGCAGCACCTCACAGGGGGCGAGGGGAAACACCATATATTTT. Translation: CASSTSQGARGNTIYF.

This rearrangement joins TRBV6-5 to TRBJ1-5; D is undetermined. The CDR3 is 13 amino acids. The germline V and J ends were trimmed by 7 bases and 2 bases, with 9 bases remaining between them. Germline V gene sequence: CDR1 MNHEY, CDR2 SVGAGI. The chain's CDR3 is CASIFGGNQPQHF. CDR3 nucleotide sequence: TGTGCCAGCATTTTCGGGGGCAATCAGCCCCAGCATTTT.

On this clone: Other nucleotide sequences from this sample produce the same CDR3. This chain uses TRBV28 with TRBJ1-1; D call uncertain. The CDR3 contains 12 residues. CDR1 is MDHEN and CDR2 is SYDVKM in the germline V gene. V was clipped by 3 bases and J by 3 bases, with 5 bases between them. The CDR3 sequence: CASSFRYTEAFF. The CDR3 nucleotides are TGTGCCAGCAGTTTCAGGTACACTGAAGCTTTCTTT.

This chain uses TRBV2 with TRBJ1-4; D may be TRBD1 (5 bases). The V end lost 6 bases, the J end lost 7 bases, and 12 bases lay between the germline ends. The CDR3 has 13 amino acids. The germline V gene has CDR1 SNHLY and CDR2 FYNNEI. The CDR3 sequence is CASSRTGGEKLFF. The CDR3 bases are TGTGCCAGCAGCCGCACGGGGGGTGAAAAACTGTTTTTT.

The rearrangement uses TRBV4-2 and TRBJ2-1, with D possibly being TRBD2 (6 bases). This CDR3 is 16 amino acids long. Trimming cost V 3 bases and J 5 bases, with 17 bases left between them. Looked up from germline, CDR1 is LGHNA and CDR2 is YNFKEQ. CDR3 loop: CASSHLGGRSNNEQFF. The CDR3 coding sequence is TGTGCCAGCAGCCATTTGGGGGGTAGGTCGAACAATGAGCAGTTCTTC.